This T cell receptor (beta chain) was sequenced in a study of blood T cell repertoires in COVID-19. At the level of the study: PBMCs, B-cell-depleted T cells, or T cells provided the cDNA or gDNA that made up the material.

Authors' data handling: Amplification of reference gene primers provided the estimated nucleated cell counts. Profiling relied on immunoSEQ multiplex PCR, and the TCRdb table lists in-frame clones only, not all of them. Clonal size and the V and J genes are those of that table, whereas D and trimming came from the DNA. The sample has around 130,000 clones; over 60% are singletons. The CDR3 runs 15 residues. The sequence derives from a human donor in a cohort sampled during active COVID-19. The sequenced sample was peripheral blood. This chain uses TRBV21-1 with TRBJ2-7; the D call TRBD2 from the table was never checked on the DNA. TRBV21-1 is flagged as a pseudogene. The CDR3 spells CASIVAGRSSYEQYF. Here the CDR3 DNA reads TGTGCCAGCATCGTAGCGGGACGGAGCTCCTACGAGCAGTACTTC.